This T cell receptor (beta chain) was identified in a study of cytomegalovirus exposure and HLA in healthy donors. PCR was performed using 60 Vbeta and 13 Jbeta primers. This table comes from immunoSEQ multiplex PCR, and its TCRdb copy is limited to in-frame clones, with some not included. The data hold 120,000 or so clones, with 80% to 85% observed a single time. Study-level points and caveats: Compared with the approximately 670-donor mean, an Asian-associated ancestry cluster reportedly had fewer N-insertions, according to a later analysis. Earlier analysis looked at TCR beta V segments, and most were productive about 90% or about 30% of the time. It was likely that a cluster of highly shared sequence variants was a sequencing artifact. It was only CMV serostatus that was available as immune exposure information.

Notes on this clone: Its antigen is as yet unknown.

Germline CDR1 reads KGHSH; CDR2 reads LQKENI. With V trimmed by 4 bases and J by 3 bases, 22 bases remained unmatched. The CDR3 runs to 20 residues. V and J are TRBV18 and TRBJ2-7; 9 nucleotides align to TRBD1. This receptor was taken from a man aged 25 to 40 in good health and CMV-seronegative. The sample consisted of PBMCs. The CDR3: CASSLTGTGSEVSVVYEQYF. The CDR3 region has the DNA TGTGCCAGCTCACTGACCGGGACAGGGAGCGAAGTTTCGGTCGTCTACGAGCAGTACTTC.